This T cell receptor beta chain was obtained from a study of control samples from healthy donors and cancer patients. Germline V gives CDR1 SGDLS, CDR2 YYNGEE. This CDR3 is built from 14 residues. TCRdb's table, derived via immunoSEQ multiplex PCR, lists solely in-frame clones and lacks some. The table has some 150,000 clones, roughly 95% seen once. The specimen was blood. This receptor was taken from a woman aged 55-69 years in good health. The chain recombines TRBV9 with TRBJ2-5; TRBD1 matches at 9 bases. The J call could be wrong; TRBJ2-7 is a better fit for the DNA end. The CDR3 here is CASSVGQGNYEQYF. DNA for the CDR3: TGTGCCAGCAGCGTGGGACAGGGAAACTACGAGCAGTACTTC.